The next 21 T cell receptor beta chains were all read from a single sample in a study of tumor T cells in aggressive B-cell lymphoma (dated by TCRdb to the late 2010s). Libraries were constructed by the immunoSEQ multiplex PCR assay. Drawn from immuneACCESS, this table holds only the in-frame rearrangements with V and J called that TCRdb kept. Clones are partly lost; checked studies trace under half to an unresolved V gene and leave the rest unexplained. This sample is represented by 3,500 to 5,000 clones; roughly 80% of them were singletons. In total, the top ten clones hold 4.7% of the sample. Input material: tumor tissue. The receptors here all came from an adult with diffuse large B cell lymphoma.

The chain links TRBV21-1 to TRBJ2-1; no check of the table's D call, TRBD2, against the DNA was made. TRBV21-1 is designated a pseudogene. This CDR3 contains 16 residues. Written as DNA, the CDR3 is TGTGCCAGCAGCAAAGCTCGGGAGGTCTCCTACAATGAGCAGTTCTTC. It specifies CASSKAREVSYNEQFF.

The chain has TRBV28 and TRBJ1-1; D is perhaps TRBD1 (6 bases). This CDR3 is built from 13 residues. Germline assignment: CDR1 MDHEN and CDR2 SYDVKM. Between the trimmed V and J ends, which lost 8 bases and 0 bases, there was a span of 10 bases. CDR3 sequence: CASGGGMNTEAFF. The CDR3 region has the DNA TGTGCCAGCGGGGGGGGCATGAACACTGAAGCTTTCTTT.

J is TRBJ2-4 and V is TRBV11-2; possible D gene TRBD2, 5 bases. Between the trimmed V and J ends, which lost 4 bases and 1 base, there was a span of 14 bases. The germline V gene has CDR1 SGHAT and CDR2 FQNNGV. This CDR3 has 16 residues. The CDR3 spells CASSSYQTGAKNIQYF. CDR3 bases: TGTGCCAGCAGCTCTTACCAAACGGGGGCCAAAAACATTCAGTACTTC.

The chain couples TRBV30 to TRBJ1-1; D unresolved. The V gene lost 5 bases and the J gene lost 5 bases, with 12 bases spanning the gap. The CDR3 contains 12 residues. Germline V lookup: CDR1 GTSNPN, CDR2 SVGIG (reference sequence). The CDR3 nucleotides read TGTGCCTGGGATTTCGTACGGACTGAAGCTTTCTTT. Protein sequence: CAWDFVRTEAFF. The full variable domain, its missing parts supplied by reference TRBV30 and TRBJ1-1, is SQTIHQWPATLVQPVGSPLSLECTVEGTSNPNLYWYRQAAGRGLQLLFYSVGIGQISSEVPQNLSASRPQDRQFILSSKKLLLSDSGFYLCAWDFVRTEAFFGQGTRLTVV.

The rearrangement uses TRBV7-2 and TRBJ1-1; D is possibly TRBD1 (6 bases). Trimming removed 2 bases from V and 1 base from J, with 11 bases in between. CDR3 size: 15 residues. CDR1 and CDR2 from the germline V gene are SGHTA and FQGNSA. The CDR3 loop reads CASSLRIGGNTEAFF. The CDR3 bases are TGTGCCAGCAGCTTACGGATAGGGGGGAACACTGAAGCTTTCTTT.

As regards this clone: Germline and junction disagree at one end, which may indicate a read error. The chain recombines TRBV5-8 with TRBJ1-4, with 10 bases fitting TRBD1. There are 13 residues in the CDR3. The germline gives CDR1 SGHTS, CDR2 YDEGEE. In DNA, the CDR3 is TGTGCCAGCAGCTGGAGACAGGGGGCGGAGGAACGTTTT. Protein sequence: CASSWRQGAEERF.

As regards this clone: Other nucleotide sequences in the sample specify the same CDR3. The chain links TRBV6-1 to TRBJ2-1; tentative D call: TRBD2 (5 bases). The germline CDR1 and CDR2 sequences are MNHNS and SASEGT. The length of the CDR3 is 13 residues. Trimming cost V 4 bases and J 7 bases, with 11 bases left between them. CDR3 coding DNA: TGTGCCAGCAGTGTTCGGGGTCAGAATGAGCAGTTCTTC. It encodes CASSVRGQNEQFF.

The chain employs TRBV30 and TRBJ1-2, with unresolved D. Germline V gives CDR1 GTSNPN, CDR2 SVGIG (reference sequence). V lost 6 bases and J 8 bases, leaving 10 bases between the germline ends. The CDR3 extends over 10 amino acids. The CDR3 DNA is TGTGCCTGCCGAACACCCGGCTACACCTTC. Its translation is CACRTPGYTF.

The chain has TRBV19 and TRBJ1-1, with D perhaps matching TRBD1 (5 bases). Trimming removed 3 bases from V and 0 bases from J, with 8 bases in between. Germline CDR1 reads LNHDA; CDR2 reads SQIVND (reference sequence). The CDR3 runs to 14 residues. The CDR3 nucleotides read TGTGCCAGTAGTATTCAGGGAATGAACACTGAAGCTTTCTTT. This codes for CASSIQGMNTEAFF.

This clone was counted a single time. The rearrangement joins TRBV18 to TRBJ1-1; 7 bases align to TRBD1. The CDR3 has 14 residues. The germline V gene encodes CDR1 KGHSH and CDR2 LQKENI. With V trimmed by 3 bases and J by 3 bases, 4 bases remained unmatched. The CDR3 region is CASSPLTGDTEAFF. Here the CDR3 DNA reads TGTGCCAGCTCACCCCTCACAGGGGACACTGAAGCTTTCTTT. The entire variable domain, with the rest obtained from reference TRBV18 and TRBJ1-1, is as follows: NAGVMQNPRHLVRRRGQEARLRCSPMKGHSHVYWYRQLPEEGLKFMVYLQKENIIDESGMPKERFSAEFPKEGPSILRIQQVVRGDSAAYFCASSPLTGDTEAFFGQGTRLTVV.

The V call is TRBV20-1, the J call TRBJ2-1; D is unclear. The CDR3 has 11 residues. The germline V gene has CDR1 DFQATT and CDR2 SNEGSKA (reference sequence). V gave up 7 bases and J gave up 6 bases, with 10 bases separating them. CDR3 loop: CSGDSGNEQFF. CDR3 coding DNA: TGCAGTGGAGATTCAGGCAATGAGCAGTTCTTC.

Here the CDR3 reads CASRQGEWTGELFF. The CDR3 DNA reads as TGCGCCAGCAGGCAGGGGGAGTGGACCGGGGAGCTGTTTTTT. This chain joins TRBV10-2 and TRBJ2-2, with 7 bases lining up with TRBD1. The CDR3 covers 14 residues. The ends lost 6 bases at V and 5 bases at J; junction bases unmatched: 6. Germline CDR1 WSHSY, CDR2 SAAADI.

This clone turned up a few times. V usage is TRBV28 and J usage is TRBJ1-4, with TRBD1 identical over 8 bases. CDR1 is MDHEN, CDR2 SYDVKM, per germline. CDR3 length equals 14 residues. Germline trimming cut 5 bases from V and 3 bases from J; bases unmatched to any gene: 2. CDR3 region: CASSAGQANEKLFF. CDR3 nucleotide sequence: TGTGCCAGCAGTGCGGGACAGGCTAATGAAAAACTGTTTTTT.

J is TRBJ1-1 and V is TRBV18, with D maybe TRBD1 (6 bases). The CDR3 is 13 residues long. Germline loops: CDR1 KGHSH, CDR2 LQKENI. Trimming cost V 3 bases and J 1 base, with 6 bases left between them. The CDR3 bases are TGTGCCAGCTCACCGGGACAGAACACTGAAGCTTTCTTT. Protein product: CASSPGQNTEAFF.

This chain connects TRBV30 to TRBJ1-2; 7 bases are a match to TRBD1. The V and J ends lost 4 bases and 8 bases, in that order; junction bases with no gene match: 7. The V gene's germline CDR1 is GTSNPN and CDR2 SVGIG (reference sequence). CDR3 size: 12 residues. The chain's CDR3 is CAWTRDSGGYTF. CDR3 bases: TGTGCCTGGACAAGGGACAGCGGCGGCTACACCTTC.

The chain links TRBV27 to TRBJ2-7; TRBD1 aligns across 8 bases. Germline V lookup: CDR1 MNHEY, CDR2 SMNVEV (reference sequence). This CDR3 has 13 residues. Germline trimming cut 6 bases from V and 2 bases from J; bases unmatched to any gene: 3. The CDR3 coding sequence is TGTGCCAGCAGGCTGACAGGGGCCTACGAGCAGTACTTC. Its translation: CASRLTGAYEQYF.

This clone has a handful of counts. The chain carries TRBV19 and TRBJ1-5, with TRBD1 identical over 8 bases. V dropped 7 bases and J dropped 1; count of bases not matched to a gene: 9. This CDR3 has 16 residues. Looked up from germline, CDR1 is LNHDA and CDR2 is SQIVND (reference sequence). The CDR3 is CASIPAGGGSNQPQHF. The CDR3 bases are TGTGCCAGTATCCCCGCAGGGGGCGGGAGCAATCAGCCCCAGCATTTT.

This chain uses TRBV7-9 with TRBJ1-5; TRBD1 is a possible D gene (5 bases). The CDR3 loop spans 14 amino acids. The germline V gene encodes CDR1 SEHNR and CDR2 FQNEAQ (reference sequence). Trimming pared 6 bases from V and 4 bases from J, leaving 13 bases between. The CDR3 DNA is TGTGCCAGCAGTCCTCAGGGAGGAAATCAGCCCCAGCATTTT. The encoded protein is CASSPQGGNQPQHF.

The CDR3 DNA is TGTGCCAGCAGTGGGGACACTAACACTGAAGCTTTCTTT. It yields the protein CASSGDTNTEAFF. The chain carries TRBV2 and TRBJ1-1, with D perhaps TRBD1 (6 bases). This CDR3 region has 13 residues. Germline CDR1 SNHLY, CDR2 FYNNEI. V was cut by 4 bases and J by 2 bases, with 8 bases left in between.

The V call is TRBV7-3, the J call TRBJ2-7, with 9 bases matching TRBD2. The CDR3 is 13 amino acids. Germline V lookup: CDR1 SGHTA, CDR2 FQGTGA. V was pared by 4 bases and J by 6 bases, with 4 bases of the junction left unmatched. DNA for the CDR3: TGTGCCAGCAGCTCGGGACTAGCCGGCGAGCAGTACTTC. This codes for CASSSGLAGEQYF.

The table lists this clone with a few counts. The rearrangement joins TRBV21-1 to TRBJ1-5; the table's D gene call, TRBD1, was not cross checked with the DNA. TRBV21-1 represents a pseudogene. The CDR3 totals 18 residues. CDR3 DNA sequence: TGTGCCAGCAGCTCATGGACAGGGTTTTTCCTCCCCCATCAGCCCCAGCATTTT. Translated: CASSSWTGFFLPHQPQHF.